This T cell receptor beta chain was captured in a study of patients and donors after allogeneic stem cell transplantation. Via MiXCR, TCRdb re-called the RT-PCR reads, giving one row per CDR3 protein. The sample carries roughly 880,000 distinct CDR3 sequences, roughly 17% recorded once. The CDR3 length is 15 residues. From germline, CDR1 is KGHSH and CDR2 LQKENI. Deletions cut 1 base from V and 2 bases from J, with 6 bases between. This TCR was recovered from a human donor who was either an allogeneic HSCT recipient or a stem cell or donor lymphocyte infusion donor (not recorded which). It is not recorded whose cells these are; they may come from a transplant donor. The chain links TRBV18 to TRBJ2-6, with no clear D. Specimen: blood, either unsorted or a sorted T cell fraction (not recorded which). The CDR3 loop is CASSPQRAGANVLTF. Here the CDR3 DNA reads TGTGCCAGCTCACCACAAAGGGCTGGGGCCAACGTCCTGACTTTC.